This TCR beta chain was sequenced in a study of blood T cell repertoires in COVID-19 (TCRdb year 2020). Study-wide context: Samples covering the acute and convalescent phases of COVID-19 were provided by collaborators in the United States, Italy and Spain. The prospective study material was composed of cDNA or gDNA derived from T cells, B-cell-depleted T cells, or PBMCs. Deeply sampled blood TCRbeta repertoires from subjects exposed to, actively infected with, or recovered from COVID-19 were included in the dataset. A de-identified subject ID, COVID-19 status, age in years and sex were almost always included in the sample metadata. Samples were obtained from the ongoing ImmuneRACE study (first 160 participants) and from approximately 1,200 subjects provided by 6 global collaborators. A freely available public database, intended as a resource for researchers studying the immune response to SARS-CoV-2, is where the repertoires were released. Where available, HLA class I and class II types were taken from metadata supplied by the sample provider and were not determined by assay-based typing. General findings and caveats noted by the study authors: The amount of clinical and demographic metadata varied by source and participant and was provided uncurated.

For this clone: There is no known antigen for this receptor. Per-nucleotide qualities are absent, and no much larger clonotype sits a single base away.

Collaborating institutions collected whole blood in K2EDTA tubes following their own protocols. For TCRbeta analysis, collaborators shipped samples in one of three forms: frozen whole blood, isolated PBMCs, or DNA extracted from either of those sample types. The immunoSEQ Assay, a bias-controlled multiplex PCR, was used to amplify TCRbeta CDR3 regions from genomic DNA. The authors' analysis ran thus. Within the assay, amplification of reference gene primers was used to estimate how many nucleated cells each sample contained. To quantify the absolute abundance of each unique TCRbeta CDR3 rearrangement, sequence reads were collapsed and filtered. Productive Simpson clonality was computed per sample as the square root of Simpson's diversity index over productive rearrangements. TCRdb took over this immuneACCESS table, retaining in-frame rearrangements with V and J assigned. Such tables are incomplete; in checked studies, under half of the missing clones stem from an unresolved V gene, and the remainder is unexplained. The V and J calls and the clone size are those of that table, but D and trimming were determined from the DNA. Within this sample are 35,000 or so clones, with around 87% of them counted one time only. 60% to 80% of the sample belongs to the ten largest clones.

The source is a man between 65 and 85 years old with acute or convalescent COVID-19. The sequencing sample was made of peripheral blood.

CDR3 protein: CASSSQGVNQPQHF. The DNA reads as follows: TGTGCCAGCAGTTCCCAGGGGGTGAATCAGCCCCAGCATTTT. The chain links TRBV2 with TRBJ1-5; 7 bases in between match TRBD1. Trimming leaves V shorter by 5 bases and J shorter by 4 bases, with the junction holding 5 bases beyond the gene matches. CDR3 length: 14 amino acids, cysteine to phenylalanine. Only the CDR3 region is kept as DNA, spanning 42 bases read in frame from base 1. As encoded in the germline V gene, CDR1 is SNHLY while CDR2 is FYNNEI.